The next 10 T cell receptor beta chains were all read from a single sample in a study of neurological immune-mediated disorders. TCRdb called the 5' RACE reads again in MiXCR, with one record for every CDR3 protein. The sample has under 40,000 distinct CDR3 sequences, 13% seen once; the top ten hold around 2.3%. The time point here: longitudinal time-point 2. The sequenced material came from PBMCs. These receptors originate from a middle-aged woman in good health.

This clonotype was recorded many times. The DNA for the CDR3 is TGTGCCAGCACCTACGGGTACTATCACAATGAGCAGTTCTTC. Its protein product is CASTYGYYHNEQFF. This sequence joins TRBV6-2 or TRBV6-3 and TRBJ2-1; no clear D. This CDR3 comprises 14 residues. V was pared by 7 bases and J by 5 bases, with 15 bases between. Germline V gene sequence: CDR1 MNHEY, CDR2 SVGEGT.

This clonotype was counted many times. The V gene is TRBV20-1, the J gene TRBJ1-2; D is ambiguous. Trimming stripped 3 bases from V and 6 bases from J, with 8 bases between. The CDR3 length is 11 residues. Germline loops: CDR1 DFQATT, CDR2 SNEGSKA (reference sequence). This CDR3 is CSASKGHGYTF. CDR3 nucleotides: TGCAGTGCTAGTAAGGGCCATGGCTACACCTTC.

This clonotype was seen ten or more times. The CDR3 protein is CASSSRGLVTGELFF. In DNA, the CDR3 is TGTGCCAGCAGCTCTCGGGGACTAGTTACCGGGGAGCTGTTTTTT. V is TRBV6-2 or TRBV6-3 and J is TRBJ2-2, with 8 bases lining up with TRBD2. V lost 6 bases to trimming and J lost 5 bases; unmatched junction nucleotides: 8. The CDR3 is 15 amino acids. Looked up from germline, CDR1 is MNHEY and CDR2 is SVGEGT.

This clonotype has at least ten counts. The chain couples TRBV29-1 to TRBJ2-3; D possibly corresponds to TRBD2 (6 bases). This CDR3 is built from 14 residues. CDR1 is SQVTM and CDR2 is ANQGSEA in the germline V gene. Trimming pared 7 bases from V and 10 bases from J, leaving 24 bases between. The CDR3 DNA is TGCAGCGGAAAAACTAGCCCTGGTCCACATCCGCAGTATTTT. Encoded protein: CSGKTSPGPHPQYF.

This clonotype showed up many times. V gene TRBV5-1 combines with J gene TRBJ1-1, with D maybe TRBD1 (6 bases). Trimming shortened V by 0 bases and J by 6 bases, and 9 bases separated the two germline ends. The CDR3 runs 13 residues. Germline V CDR1 and CDR2: SGHRS, YFSETQ. CDR3 loop: CASSLGGGPEAFF. The CDR3 bases are TGCGCCAGCAGCTTGGGAGGGGGGCCTGAAGCTTTCTTT.

This chain joins TRBV6-2 or TRBV6-3 and TRBJ2-2; D is ambiguous. The V end was cut by 2 bases, the J end by 4 bases, with 17 bases between. The CDR3 is 17 amino acids. Germline CDR1 MNHEY, CDR2 SVGEGT. As DNA, the CDR3 is TGTGCCAGCAGTTACCCCTCAAAGGCTGCGAGCACCGGGGAGCTGTTTTTT. This codes for CASSYPSKAASTGELFF.

The rearrangement links TRBV12-3 or TRBV12-4 to TRBJ2-2, with D perhaps matching TRBD2 (7 bases). This CDR3 has 14 residues. CDR3 nucleotides: TGTGCTTCGAGGGGGGGGACCAACACCGGGGAGCTGTTTTTT. It translates to CASRGGTNTGELFF.

The rearrangement uses TRBV5-1 and TRBJ2-3; D not resolved. This CDR3 contains 15 residues. The germline gives CDR1 SGHRS, CDR2 YFSETQ. V was shortened by 3 bases and J by 4 bases, with 15 bases between the two germline ends. The CDR3 DNA follows: TGCGCCAGCAGCTCAGGAAGGGTCGAGCCAGATACGCAGTATTTT. Amino acid sequence: CASSSGRVEPDTQYF.

J is TRBJ1-5 and V is TRBV18; the D gene is possibly TRBD1 (5 bases). The germline CDR1 and CDR2 sequences are KGHSH and LQKENI. The CDR3 covers 15 residues. V lost 3 bases, J lost 6 bases, and 15 bases lay in between. CDR3 region: CASSPGRIDGQPQHF. The CDR3 DNA follows: TGTGCCAGCTCACCGGGACGGATCGACGGTCAGCCCCAGCATTTT. Based on the CDR3 plus reference TRBV18 and TRBJ1-5, the full variable domain is NAGVMQNPRHLVRRRGQEARLRCSPMKGHSHVYWYRQLPEEGLKFMVYLQKENIIDESGMPKERFSAEFPKEGPSILRIQQVVRGDSAAYFCASSPGRIDGQPQHFGDGTRLSIL.

Note on this clonotype: One end of the junction is discordant with germline, which a read error may explain. The chain couples TRBV5-1 to TRBJ1-1; D uncertain. CDR1 and CDR2 (germline): SGHRS, YFSETQ. The CDR3 loop spans 14 amino acids. The CDR3 DNA follows: TGCGTCAGCAGATTGGAACCCTTAAGCACTGAAGCTTTCTTT. Residues: CVSRLEPLSTEAFF.